The next 14 T cell receptor beta chains were all read from a single sample in a study of blood T cell repertoires in COVID-19. This table comes from immunoSEQ multiplex PCR, and its TCRdb copy is limited to in-frame clones, with some not included. The sample lists roughly 180,000 clones, approximately 90% occurring once. The sequenced material came from peripheral blood. Source of these receptors: a man aged 65 to 85 with active or convalescent COVID-19.

The genes are TRBV19 and TRBJ1-5, with no clear D. The CDR3 loop spans 16 amino acids. The V gene's germline CDR1 is LNHDA and CDR2 SQIVND (reference sequence). Trimming pared 7 bases from V and 0 bases from J, leaving 16 bases between. The CDR3 DNA follows: TGTGCCAGTACCCCGGCGGGCCCCTATAGCAATCAGCCCCAGCATTTT. Encoded protein: CASTPAGPYSNQPQHF.

V and J are TRBV30 and TRBJ2-3, with 9 bases matching TRBD2. Trimming cost V 2 bases and J 6 bases; bases outside gene matches: 15. This CDR3 spans 17 amino acids. The germline CDR1 and CDR2 sequences are GTSNPN and SVGIG (reference sequence). In DNA, the CDR3 is TGTGCCTGGAGTAGCGGGGGGACGGCTCGCGACAGTGATACGCAGTATTTT. This codes for CAWSSGGTARDSDTQYF.

The V call is TRBV9, the J call TRBJ2-7; the match to TRBD2 covers 9 bases. The V and J ends lost 2 bases and 3 bases, in that order; junction bases with no gene match: 6. Per germline, CDR1 SGDLS and CDR2 YYNGEE. CDR3 length equals 15 residues. The CDR3 DNA sequence: TGTGCCAGCAGCGTTGCAGGGCGGGAGGGCTACGAGCAGTACTTC. Translation: CASSVAGREGYEQYF.

The rearrangement joins TRBV5-5 to TRBJ1-1; 8 bases line up with TRBD1. The CDR3 spans 15 residues. Germline V CDR1 and CDR2: SGHKS, YYEKEE (reference sequence). V trimming: 3 bases; J trimming: 3 bases; junction bases outside the gene matches: 7. In DNA form, the CDR3 reads TGTGCCAGCAGCTCCACAGGGGGAGGGTACACTGAAGCTTTCTTT. Its protein is CASSSTGGGYTEAFF.

This chain uses TRBV2 with TRBJ1-6; D is ambiguous. CDR1 is SNHLY, CDR2 FYNNEI, per germline. The CDR3 runs 13 residues. The ends were cut back, 7 bases at V and 9 bases at J, with 13 bases in the middle. This chain's CDR3 is CASNDVSVSPLHF. For the CDR3, the DNA is TGTGCCAGCAATGACGTCTCGGTTTCACCCCTCCACTTT.

The chain is built from TRBV5-6 and TRBJ2-7; 7 nucleotides line up with TRBD2. CDR1 and CDR2 from the germline V gene are SGHDT and YYEEEE. This CDR3 is built from 15 residues. After removal of 4 bases from V and 3 bases from J, the junction contained 10 bases not matched to a gene. CDR3 coding DNA: TGTGCCAGCAGCCCCGTGGGAGGGTCTTTCTACGAGCAGTACTTC. Encoded protein: CASSPVGGSFYEQYF. The whole variable domain, filled in from reference TRBV5-6 and TRBJ2-7, reads DAGVTQSPTHLIKTRGQQVTLRCSPKSGHDTVSWYQQALGQGPQFIFQYYEEEERQRGNFPDRFSGHQFPNYSSELNVNALLLGDSALYLCASSPVGGSFYEQYFGPGTRLTVT.

This chain links TRBV19 with TRBJ1-2; TRBD1 agrees at 7 bases. V gave up 1 base and J gave up 7 bases; unmatched junction bases: 6. Germline V gene sequence: CDR1 LNHDA, CDR2 SQIVND (reference sequence). The CDR3 has 14 amino acids. The CDR3 bases are TGTGCCAGTAGTATAGGACACAGGGGCGCTGGCTACACCTTC. As protein: CASSIGHRGAGYTF.

This clone was counted a single time. The chain employs TRBV13 and TRBJ2-7; 9 positions match TRBD2. V lost 2 bases and J lost 6; bases outside the gene matches: 5. This CDR3 region has 14 residues. Germline V gene sequence: CDR1 PRHDT, CDR2 FYEKMQ (reference sequence). The CDR3 nucleotides are TGTGCCAGCAGCTTAAGATCAGCGGGGGGCGAGCAGTACTTC. This sequence encodes CASSLRSAGGEQYF. Drawing the rest from reference TRBV13 and TRBJ2-7, the complete variable domain is AAGVIQSPRHLIKEKRETATLKCYPIPRHDTVYWYQQGPGQDPQFLISFYEKMQSDKGSIPDRFSAQQFSDYHSELNMSSLELGDSALYFCASSLRSAGGEQYFGPGTRLTVT.

V is TRBV2 and J is TRBJ1-2; D possibly corresponds to TRBD1 (5 bases). The CDR3 is made up of 14 amino acids. Trimming stripped 5 bases from V and 8 bases from J, with 18 bases between. In germline, CDR1 is SNHLY, CDR2 FYNNEI. The CDR3 sequence: CASSLGEASGGYTF. In DNA, the CDR3 is TGTGCCAGCAGTCTAGGTGAGGCCTCAGGGGGCTACACCTTC.

This clone was seen only a few times. The rearrangement joins TRBV6-5 to TRBJ1-5; D not certain. Germline CDR1 is MNHEY and CDR2 is SVGAGI. CDR3 length: 15 residues. Trimming took 0 bases from V and 0 from J, leaving 6 bases between them. The CDR3 sequence is CASSYSQYSNQPQHF. The CDR3 bases are TGTGCCAGCAGTTACTCTCAGTATAGCAATCAGCCCCAGCATTTT.

The V and J genes are TRBV10-2 and TRBJ2-5; the match to TRBD2 covers 12 bases. Per the germline V gene, CDR1 is WSHSY and CDR2 is SAAADI. The ends lost 9 bases at V and 0 bases at J; junction bases unmatched: 5. There are 15 residues in the CDR3. CDR3: CARRTSGDYQETQYF. Written as DNA, the CDR3 is TGCGCCAGAAGGACTAGCGGGGATTACCAAGAGACCCAGTACTTC.

This chain joins TRBV24-1 and TRBJ1-2; 9 bases line up with TRBD1. The V and J ends lost 4 bases and 12 bases, in that order; junction bases with no gene match: 8. CDR1 KGHDR and CDR2 SFDVKD come from the germline V gene. CDR3 length: 13 amino acids. The CDR3 DNA is TGTGCCACCAGTGAGGGGGGACAGGGCTCTCACACCTTC. As protein: CATSEGGQGSHTF.

This CDR3 is CTGVVQGSGNTIYF. CDR3 nucleotide sequence: TGTACGGGGGTAGTACAAGGTAGTGGAAACACCATATATTTT. V gene TRBV7-7 combines with J gene TRBJ1-3; possibly TRBD1 for D (5 bases). CDR1 and CDR2 from the germline V gene are SSHAT and FNYEAQ (reference sequence). This CDR3 region has 14 residues. Full variable domain (remainder filled in from reference TRBV7-7 and TRBJ1-3): GAGVSQSPRYKVTKRGQDVTLRCDPISSHATLYWYQQALGQGPEFLTYFNYEAQPDKSGLPSDRFSAERPEGSISTLTIQRTEQRDSAMYRCTGVVQGSGNTIYFGEGSWLTVV.

The V and J genes are TRBV7-2 and TRBJ2-7, with 10 bases lining up with TRBD2. The CDR3 is made up of 15 amino acids. The trim removed 5 bases at V and 2 bases at J, leaving 6 bases unmatched. Germline V gives CDR1 SGHTA, CDR2 FQGNSA. In DNA, the CDR3 is TGTGCCAGCAGCCTATGGACTAGCGGTCCCTACGAGCAGTACTTC. This codes for CASSLWTSGPYEQYF.